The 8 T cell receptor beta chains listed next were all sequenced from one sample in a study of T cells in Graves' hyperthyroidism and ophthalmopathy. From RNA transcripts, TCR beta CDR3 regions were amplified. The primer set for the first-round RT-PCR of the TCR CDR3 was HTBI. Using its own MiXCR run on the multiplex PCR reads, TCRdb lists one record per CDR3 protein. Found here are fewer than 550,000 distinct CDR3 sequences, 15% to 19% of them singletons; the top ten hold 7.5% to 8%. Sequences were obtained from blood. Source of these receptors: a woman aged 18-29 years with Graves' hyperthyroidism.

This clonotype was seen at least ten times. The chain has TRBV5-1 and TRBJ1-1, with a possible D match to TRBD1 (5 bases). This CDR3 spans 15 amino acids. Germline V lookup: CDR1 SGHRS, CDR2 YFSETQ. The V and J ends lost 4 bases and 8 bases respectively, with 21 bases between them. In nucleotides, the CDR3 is TGCGCCAGCAGCCGAATGGCAGGGCCCGAACGGGAAGCTTTCTTT. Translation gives CASSRMAGPEREAFF.

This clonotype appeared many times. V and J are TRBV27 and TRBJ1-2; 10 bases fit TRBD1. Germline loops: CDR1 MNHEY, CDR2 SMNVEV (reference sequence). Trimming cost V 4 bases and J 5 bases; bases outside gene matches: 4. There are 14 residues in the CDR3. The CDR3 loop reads CASSWGTGEYGYTF. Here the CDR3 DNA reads TGTGCCAGCAGTTGGGGGACAGGGGAATATGGCTACACCTTC.

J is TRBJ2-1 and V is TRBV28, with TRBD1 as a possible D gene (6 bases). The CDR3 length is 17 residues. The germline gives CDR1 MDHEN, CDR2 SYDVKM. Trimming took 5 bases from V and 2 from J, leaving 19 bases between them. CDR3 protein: CASSPPSQGIPYNEQFF. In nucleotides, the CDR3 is TGTGCCAGCAGTCCGCCCTCACAGGGAATCCCCTACAATGAGCAGTTCTTC.

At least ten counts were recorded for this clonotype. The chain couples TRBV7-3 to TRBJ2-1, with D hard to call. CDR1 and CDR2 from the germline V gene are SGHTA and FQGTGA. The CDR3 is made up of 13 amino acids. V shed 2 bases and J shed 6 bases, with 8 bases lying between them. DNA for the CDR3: TGTGCCAGCAGCTTAGAAAGGGTCAATGAGCAGTTCTTC. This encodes CASSLERVNEQFF.

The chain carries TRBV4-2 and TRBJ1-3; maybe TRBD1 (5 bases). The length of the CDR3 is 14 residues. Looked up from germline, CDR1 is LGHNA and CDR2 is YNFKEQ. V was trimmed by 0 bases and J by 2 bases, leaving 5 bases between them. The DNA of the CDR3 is TGTGCCAGCAGCCAAGAGACAGCTGGAAACACCATATATTTT. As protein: CASSQETAGNTIYF.

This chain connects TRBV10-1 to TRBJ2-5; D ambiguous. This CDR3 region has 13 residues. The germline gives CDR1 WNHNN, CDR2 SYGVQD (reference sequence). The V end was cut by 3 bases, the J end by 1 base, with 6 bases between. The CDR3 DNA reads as TGCGCCAGCAGTGATGGCAGCCAAGAGACCCAGTACTTC. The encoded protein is CASSDGSQETQYF.

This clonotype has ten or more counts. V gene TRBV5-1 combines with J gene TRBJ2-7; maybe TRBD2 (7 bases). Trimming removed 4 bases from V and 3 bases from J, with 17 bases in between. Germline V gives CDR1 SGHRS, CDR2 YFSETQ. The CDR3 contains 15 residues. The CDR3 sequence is CASSPAGARVYEQYF. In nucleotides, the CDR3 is TGCGCCAGCAGCCCGGCGGGGGCCAGGGTCTACGAGCAGTACTTC.

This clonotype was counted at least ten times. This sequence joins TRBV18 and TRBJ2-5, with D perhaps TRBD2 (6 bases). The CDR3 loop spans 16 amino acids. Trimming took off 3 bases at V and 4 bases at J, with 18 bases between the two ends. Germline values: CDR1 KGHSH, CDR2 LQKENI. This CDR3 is CASSPSEGPAVETQYF. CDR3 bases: TGTGCCAGCTCACCTTCGGAGGGGCCGGCTGTAGAGACCCAGTACTTC.